This is a list of T cell receptor beta chains from one sample in a study of CD8 T cells in ankylosing spondylitis. MiXCR, run by TCRdb on the 5' RACE reads, gives a single entry per CDR3 protein. The data contain about 140,000 distinct CDR3 sequences, more than 5.5% of them singletons. Sample: blood, either unsorted or a sorted T cell fraction (not recorded which). Receptors originate from a female donor with ankylosing spondylitis or in good health (not recorded which). The CDR3 runs from the conserved cysteine through the conserved F or W. Fields, in order: V gene, J gene, clone size, D gene, CDR3 protein, CDR3 DNA. A D gene is named only where the DNA matches it firmly. Rows may omit the clone size; those that give it use once, few, many or a size class.

TRBV12-3/TRBV12-4,TRBJ2-7,many,.,CASSSVERTYEQYF,TGTGCCAGCAGTTCTGTTGAAAGGACCTACGAGCAGTACTTC
TRBV7-9,TRBJ2-7,few,TRBD1,CASSLAGQSYEQYF,TGTGCCAGCAGCTTAGCGGGACAGTCCTACGAGCAGTACTTC
TRBV9,TRBJ1-2,many,.,CASRDSPYGYTF,TGTGCCAGCAGGGACAGTCCCTATGGCTACACCTTC
TRBV12-3/TRBV12-4,TRBJ2-3,many,.,CASALSRGTDTQYF,TGTGCCAGCGCCCTGAGTCGGGGCACAGATACGCAGTATTTT
TRBV3-1,TRBJ2-3,.,.,CASSQRRGSTDTQYF,TGTGCCAGCAGCCAACGGCGGGGAAGCACAGATACGCAGTATTTT
TRBV6-1,TRBJ1-2,many,.,CASSELRFYGYTF,TGTGCCAGCAGTGAACTGAGGTTCTATGGCTACACCTTC
TRBV20-1,TRBJ2-2,many,.,CSARDGRRLFF,TGCAGTGCTAGAGACGGTAGACGGCTGTTTTTT
TRBV7-2,TRBJ2-3,.,.,CASSLYYGSTDTQYF,TGTGCCAGCAGCTTATACTATGGGAGCACAGATACGCAGTATTTT
TRBV20-1,TRBJ2-5,once,TRBD2,CSAPGTSGVQETQYF,TGCAGTGCTCCAGGGACTAGCGGGGTACAAGAGACCCAGTACTTC
TRBV27,TRBJ2-5,many,.,CASGTRYGGGETQYF,TGTGCCAGCGGGACCCGTTATGGGGGTGGAGAGACCCAGTACTTC
TRBV30,TRBJ2-7,many,.,CAWRRGREQYF,TGTGCCTGGAGAAGGGGGAGGGAGCAGTACTTC
TRBV9,TRBJ1-1,many,TRBD1,CASTLTGVMNTEAFF,TGTGCCAGCACCCTGACAGGGGTTATGAACACTGAAGCTTTCTTT
TRBV29-1,TRBJ1-1,many,.,CSVEGLNTEAFF,TGCAGCGTTGAGGGGCTGAACACTGAAGCTTTCTTT
TRBV20-1,TRBJ2-5,many,TRBD2,CSAQGSGGLGETQYF,TGCAGTGCCCAGGGGAGCGGGGGGTTAGGAGAGACCCAGTACTTC
TRBV15,TRBJ2-3,many,.,CATSRGGLGTDTQYF,TGTGCCACCAGCAGGGGAGGCCTCGGCACAGATACGCAGTATTTT
TRBV12-3/TRBV12-4,TRBJ1-5,many,.,CASSLQLGGSNQPQHF,TGTGCCAGCAGTTTACAATTGGGGGGTAGCAATCAGCCCCAGCATTTT
TRBV30,TRBJ1-2,.,TRBD1,CAWTQDRGLTNYGYTF,TGTGCCTGGACCCAGGACAGGGGGCTTACTAACTATGGCTACACCTTC
TRBV7-6,TRBJ2-3,many,TRBD1,CASSLQGATDTQYF,TGTGCCAGCAGCTTACAGGGGGCCACAGATACGCAGTATTTT
TRBV11-2,TRBJ1-6,many,.,CASSLDWSASSPLHF,TGTGCCAGCAGCTTAGATTGGTCCGCCAGTTCACCCCTCCACTTT
TRBV7-9,TRBJ2-3,few,TRBD2,CASSLPASGGTDTQYF,TGTGCCAGCAGCTTACCAGCTAGCGGGGGCACAGATACGCAGTATTTT
TRBV5-1,TRBJ2-2,many,TRBD1,CASSLTGDTGELFF,TGCGCCAGCAGCTTGACAGGGGACACCGGGGAGCTGTTTTTT
TRBV4-1,TRBJ1-1,.,.,CASSQAPRKNTEAFF,TGCGCCAGCAGCCAAGCCCCACGAAAGAACACTGAAGCTTTCTTT
TRBV27,TRBJ2-7,.,.,CASSEPSSGTYEQYF,TGTGCCAGCAGTGAGCCTTCGTCGGGGACCTACGAGCAGTACTTC
TRBV10-3,TRBJ1-2,many,.,CAISRQNYGYTF,TGTGCCATCAGCCGACAGAACTATGGCTACACCTTC
TRBV18,TRBJ2-7,many,.,CASSFADGSSYEQYF,TGTGCCAGCTCATTTGCTGACGGAAGCTCCTACGAGCAGTACTTC
TRBV20-1,TRBJ2-7,many,.,CSATGQAYEQYF,TGCAGTGCTACAGGCCAGGCCTACGAGCAGTACTTC
TRBV20-1,TRBJ2-4,many,TRBD2,CSANTWIVAGGPDIQYF,TGCAGTGCTAATACCTGGATCGTAGCGGGGGGGCCGGACATTCAGTACTTC
TRBV12-3/TRBV12-4,TRBJ1-6,many,.,CASRDSNSPLHF,TGTGCCAGCAGAGACAGTAATTCACCCCTCCACTTT
TRBV12-3/TRBV12-4,TRBJ1-3,.,.,CASSSSQRAGNTIYF,TGTGCCAGCAGTTCATCTCAACGGGCTGGAAACACCATATATTTT
TRBV3-1,TRBJ2-7,many,TRBD1,CASSQGRQGYEQYF,TGTGCCAGCAGCCAAGGGCGACAGGGCTACGAGCAGTACTTC
TRBV4-1,TRBJ1-1,many,.,CASSQSQGDEAFF,TGCGCCAGCAGCCAATCGCAGGGTGATGAAGCTTTCTTT
TRBV28,TRBJ2-7,few,TRBD2,CASILSGDSYEQYF,TGTGCCAGCATCTTAAGCGGGGACTCCTACGAGCAGTACTTC
TRBV4-3,TRBJ1-5,many,TRBD1,CASSQEWDRGKPQHF,TGCGCCAGCAGCCAAGAATGGGACAGGGGTAAGCCCCAGCATTTT
TRBV29-1,TRBJ1-1,many,TRBD1,CSVEGPDRVVTEAFF,TGCAGCGTTGAAGGTCCGGACAGGGTCGTCACTGAAGCTTTCTTT
TRBV28,TRBJ1-2,.,.,CASRGTLGYGYTF,TGTGCCAGTAGAGGTACCCTTGGCTATGGCTACACCTTC
TRBV4-1,TRBJ2-1,many,.,CASSQGTVSYNEQFF,TGCGCCAGCAGCCAAGGGACAGTCTCCTACAATGAGCAGTTCTTC
TRBV19,TRBJ2-7,many,.,CATSDGYEQYF,TGTGCCACCTCCGACGGCTACGAGCAGTACTTC
TRBV5-1,TRBJ2-5,few,TRBD2,CASSPAGEETQYF,TGCGCCAGCAGTCCAGCGGGGGAGGAGACCCAGTACTTC